This T cell receptor (beta chain) was sequenced in a study of CD8 T cells in Susac syndrome. Germline loops: CDR1 SGDLS, CDR2 YYNGEE. The CDR3 is 16 amino acids. Trimming cost V 0 bases and J 6 bases, with 16 bases left between them. RNA, at roughly 0.45 to 1 ug, was reverse transcribed with random hexamers. A multiplex approach, immunoSEQ multiplex PCR, amplified TCR beta CDR3 across 54 Vbeta and 13 Jbeta. TCRdb itself ran the immunoSEQ multiplex PCR reads through MiXCR, one entry per CDR3 protein. The data hold about 70,000 distinct CDR3 sequences, with roughly 95% observed a single time. Findings and caveats of the study: The study acknowledged a relatively small number of individuals in its TCR sequencing and HLA analysis.

With respect to this clonotype: Its antigen is unknown.

The clonotype was recovered from a human donor with multiple sclerosis. The sample taken for sequencing was CD4+ T cells from PBMCs. The chain has TRBV9 and TRBJ1-5, with D perhaps matching TRBD1 (5 bases). The CDR3 sequence: CASSVDLGRLVQPQHF. DNA for the CDR3: TGTGCCAGCAGCGTAGATCTGGGGCGCTTGGTTCAGCCCCAGCATTTT.